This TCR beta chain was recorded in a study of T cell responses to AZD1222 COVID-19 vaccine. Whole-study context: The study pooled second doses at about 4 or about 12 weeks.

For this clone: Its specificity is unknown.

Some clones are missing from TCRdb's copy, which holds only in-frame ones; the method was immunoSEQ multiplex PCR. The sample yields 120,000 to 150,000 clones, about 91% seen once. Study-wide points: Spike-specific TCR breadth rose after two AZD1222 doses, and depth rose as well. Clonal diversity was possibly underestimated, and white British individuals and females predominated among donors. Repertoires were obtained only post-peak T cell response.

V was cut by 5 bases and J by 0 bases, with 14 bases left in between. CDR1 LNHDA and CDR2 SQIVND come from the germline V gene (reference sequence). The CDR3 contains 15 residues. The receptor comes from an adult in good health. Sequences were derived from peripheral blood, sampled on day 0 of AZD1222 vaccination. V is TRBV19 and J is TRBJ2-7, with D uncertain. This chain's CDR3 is CASSFSYSRSYEQYF. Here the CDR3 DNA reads TGTGCCAGTAGTTTTAGTTATTCCCGCTCCTACGAGCAGTACTTC.